This T cell receptor beta chain emerged from a study of blood T cell repertoires in COVID-19. About the research overall: T cells, B-cell-depleted T cells, or PBMCs supplied cDNA or gDNA.

The table lists this clone with a few counts. From germline, CDR1 is SGHNT and CDR2 YYREEE (reference sequence). V was pared by 3 bases and J by 0 bases, with 15 bases between. The CDR3 is 16 amino acids. Assay: immunoSEQ multiplex PCR; the TCRdb copy retains only in-frame clones and omits some. The repertoire holds approximately 66,000 clones, with about 90% as singletons. The sample consisted of peripheral blood. The source is a man aged 55 to 69 with acute or convalescent COVID-19. This sequence joins TRBV5-4 and TRBJ1-2; maybe TRBD1 (6 bases). CDR3 sequence (DNA): TGTGCCAGCAGCTCCTTGGACAGAGGGCCTAACTATGGCTACACCTTC. Its translation: CASSSLDRGPNYGYTF.